This paragraph reports one TCR beta chain. Profiled with immunoSEQ multiplex PCR; TCRdb holds only in-frame clones, not every one. This table has about 40,000 clones, 70% to 90% appearing once. V dropped 3 bases and J dropped 1; count of bases not matched to a gene: 1. Germline-derived CDR1 and CDR2 are SQVTM and ANQGSEA. There are 15 residues in the CDR3. As to treatment: randomized to nivolumab then ipilimumab (arm A) or the reverse (arm B). PBMC sorting kept live CD3+CD8+ cells without CD19 or CD56. The record originates from a study of sequential checkpoint blockade in melanoma. Study information: Patients were randomized 1:1 to nivolumab-then-ipilimumab or ipilimumab-then-nivolumab first-line.

The source is a human donor with melanoma. The gene calls are TRBV29-1 and TRBJ2-2; 11 positions match TRBD2. Material: CD8+ T cells sorted from blood (inferred from file names), obtained from a patient given nivolumab and ipilimumab in sequence. CDR3 residues: CSVDTSGGNTGELFF. CDR3 nucleotide sequence: TGCAGCGTTGATACTAGCGGGGGGAACACCGGGGAGCTGTTTTTT.